Listed below are T cell receptor beta chains from one sample, sequenced in a study of T cell responses to AZD1222 COVID-19 vaccine. Generated by immunoSEQ multiplex PCR, the TCRdb table keeps only in-frame clones and is missing some. The table shows over 85,000 clones, with about 90% occurring only once. The sequenced sample was peripheral blood, obtained on day 0 of AZD1222 vaccination. Receptors originate from an adult in good health. The CDR3 runs from the conserved cysteine through the conserved F or W. A D gene is named only where the DNA matches it firmly. Clone size is shown for a subset of rows, as once, few, many or a class of expanded clone.

D	J	V	size	DNA	CDR3
.	TRBJ1-6	TRBV5-6	once	TGTGCCAGCAGCTTGTCCGACAGGAGCTCCTATAATTCACCCCTCCACTTT	CASSLSDRSSYNSPLHF
TRBD1	TRBJ2-1	TRBV5-1	.	TGCGCCAGCAGCTTGGAGGACAGGGAAGGCAATGAGCAGTTCTTC	CASSLEDREGNEQFF
TRBD1	TRBJ2-7	TRBV7-7	.	TGTGCTAGCAGCTTAGACGGGACAGGGGCCTCCGAGCAGTACTTC	CASSLDGTGASEQYF
.	TRBJ2-3	TRBV10-3	.	TGTGCCATCAGTGAGTCGACTCGCGGGCTACGCACAGATACGCAGTATTTT	CAISESTRGLRTDTQYF
TRBD2	TRBJ2-2	TRBV7-7	.	TGTGCTAGCAGCAAGACTAGCGGGAGGGCCGGGGAGCTGTTTTTT	CASSKTSGRAGELFF
.	TRBJ1-6	TRBV5-6	.	TGTGCCAGCAGCAAGCAGACAGGTGTTAATTCACCCCTCCACTTT	CASSKQTGVNSPLHF
TRBD2	TRBJ2-5	TRBV27	.	TGTGCCAGCAGTTTAAGCCCAGTCCCAGGACTAGCGGGGGAGACCCAGTACTTC	CASSLSPVPGLAGETQYF
.	TRBJ2-7	TRBV21-1	.	TGTGCCAGCCGACAGGGGGATAACTACGAGCAGTACTTC	CASRQGDNYEQYF
.	TRBJ1-5	TRBV11-2	.	TGTGCCAGCAGCTTGTCTGAAGGGCAGCCCCAGCATTTT	CASSLSEGQPQHF
.	TRBJ1-4	TRBV2	.	TGTGCCAGCAGGGACAGACGAGCTAATGAAAAACTGTTTTTT	CASRDRRANEKLFF
TRBD2	TRBJ2-7	TRBV10-3	few	TGTGCCATCAGTATAGCGGGTACCTACGAGCAGTACTTC	CAISIAGTYEQYF
TRBD1	TRBJ1-2	TRBV4-3	few	TGCGCCAGCAGCCACCTCCTCGGGCCAGGGGGATTCTATGGCTACACCTTC	CASSHLLGPGGFYGYTF
.	TRBJ1-6	TRBV19	.	TGTGCCAGCAACAGACTACAAGACGATAATTCACCCCTCCACTTT	CASNRLQDDNSPLHF
TRBD1	TRBJ2-5	TRBV19	.	TGTGCCAGTAGTGCGAGGGGGACAGGGGGTCAAGAGACCCAGTACTTC	CASSARGTGGQETQYF
TRBD1	TRBJ1-2	TRBV7-9	.	TGTGCCAGCAGCCGGGGACAGACTCTATGGAGCTACACCTTC	CASSRGQTLWSYTF
.	TRBJ1-1	TRBV19	.	TGTGCCAGTATCACACAAGGGGGAGGCACTGAAGCTTTCTTT	CASITQGGGTEAFF
.	TRBJ1-4	TRBV19	.	TGTGCCAGTAGTGTGTCGAGCACAACTAATGAAAAACTGTTTTTT	CASSVSSTTNEKLFF
TRBD2	TRBJ2-7	TRBV11-2	.	TGTGCCAGCAGCCCTGGTAGCGGGGGGGAATACGAGCAGTACTTC	CASSPGSGGEYEQYF
.	TRBJ2-7	TRBV28	.	TGTGCCAGCAGTTTGCGACAGGATTACCTTTGGAACGAGCAGTACTTC	CASSLRQDYLWNEQYF
TRBD2	TRBJ2-7	TRBV7-9	.	TGTGCCAGCAGCTTTAGCGGGAGTGGCGAGCAGTACTTC	CASSFSGSGEQYF
.	TRBJ2-1	TRBV11-2	.	TGTGCCAGCAGCTTATCCCTCGGGGCGAGCTCCTACAATGAGCAGTTCTTC	CASSLSLGASSYNEQFF
TRBD1	TRBJ2-7	TRBV5-3	.	TGTGCCAGAAGCTCCCCCGTAGAGGGACAGGGATCCTACGAGCAGTACTTC	CARSSPVEGQGSYEQYF
.	TRBJ1-5	TRBV7-2	few	TGTGCCAGCAGCTCCCAAGGGTCCGCCAATCAGCCCCAGCATTTT	CASSSQGSANQPQHF
.	TRBJ2-7	TRBV11-2	.	TGTGCCAGCAGCCTTCGACCTCGGGGAATCCTCTACGAGCAGTACTTC	CASSLRPRGILYEQYF
TRBD2	TRBJ2-7	TRBV7-2	.	TGTGCCAGCAGCCTCACCGTAGCGGGGGCCTACGAGCAGTACTTC	CASSLTVAGAYEQYF
TRBD1	TRBJ1-2	TRBV28	few	TGTGCCAGCAGTAGCAGGGGGCTGGATGGCTACACCTTC	CASSSRGLDGYTF
.	TRBJ2-3	TRBV9	.	TGTGCCAGCAGCGTAGGGGCTACAGATACGCAGTATTTT	CASSVGATDTQYF
TRBD2	TRBJ2-3	TRBV7-2	.	TGTGCCAGCAGCTTAGGGGCTAGCGGGGGGACTGGTACGCAGTATTTT	CASSLGASGGTGTQYF
.	TRBJ2-3	TRBV11-2	.	TGTGCCAGCAGCTTGTACTTAAGCACAGATACGCAGTATTTT	CASSLYLSTDTQYF
.	TRBJ1-1	TRBV19	medium-sized	TGTGCCAGTAGTATAAAGATGGAAACCGAAGCTTTCTTT	CASSIKMETEAFF
.	TRBJ2-3	TRBV6-1	.	TGTGCCAGCAGTGAAGTCGGAGGGGGGGCAGATACGCAGTATTTT	CASSEVGGGADTQYF
.	TRBJ1-2	TRBV5-1	few	TGCGCCAGCCACCCCGGGGATCCTCAGGGCTACACCTTC	CASHPGDPQGYTF
.	TRBJ2-1	TRBV20-1	once	TGCAGTGCTAGTGAGGGACCCCCCGGGAAAAATGAGCAGTTCTTC	CSASEGPPGKNEQFF
.	TRBJ1-6	TRBV19	.	TGTGCCAGTAGTATAAGGGGGGGCACTTCACCCCTCCACTTT	CASSIRGGTSPLHF
.	TRBJ2-3	TRBV4-1	.	TGCGCCAGCAGCTTCGGGGAGGATACGCAGTATTTT	CASSFGEDTQYF
TRBD1	TRBJ1-2	TRBV30	.	TGTGCCTGGAGTCTCCCTGGGACAGGGGGAAGGTATGGCTACACCTTC	CAWSLPGTGGRYGYTF
TRBD2	TRBJ2-3	TRBV2	few	TGTGCCAGCATGCGGGGGGACCCCACAGATACGCAGTATTTT	CASMRGDPTDTQYF
TRBD1	TRBJ1-5	TRBV28	.	TGTGCCAGCAGTATAAGACAGGGGCGATGGAATCAGCCCCAGCATTTT	CASSIRQGRWNQPQHF
TRBD1	TRBJ2-2	TRBV5-6	.	TGTGCCAGCAGCGAGAGGACAGGGGTCGGCACCGGGGAGCTGTTTTTT	CASSERTGVGTGELFF
TRBD2	TRBJ2-7	TRBV10-3	.	TGTGCCATCAGTGATCGGGCGGGAGAGAGCTACGAGCAGTACTTC	CAISDRAGESYEQYF
.	TRBJ2-5	TRBV19	.	TGTGCCAGTAGTGCAAGGGGGGAGACCCAGTACTTC	CASSARGETQYF
.	TRBJ1-1	TRBV4-2	.	TGTGCCAGCAGCCAAGGTGGCGGAGAGAACACTGAAGCTTTCTTT	CASSQGGGENTEAFF
TRBD2	TRBJ2-2	TRBV11-2	.	TGTGCCAGCAGCACTGGACTAGCGGGAGGACTGAACACCGGGGAGCTGTTTTTT	CASSTGLAGGLNTGELFF
TRBD1	TRBJ1-3	TRBV10-3	.	TGTGCCATCGGGGACAGCGGAAACACCATATATTTT	CAIGDSGNTIYF
.	TRBJ1-5	TRBV12-3/TRBV12-4	.	TGTGCCAGCAGCCGGAACGATCAGCCCCAGCATTTT	CASSRNDQPQHF
TRBD1	TRBJ1-2	TRBV25-1	.	TGTGCCAGCAGTGCCGCAGGGGGCGGTGGCTACACCTTC	CASSAAGGGGYTF
TRBD1	TRBJ1-2	TRBV3-1/TRBV3-2	.	TGTGCCAGCAGCTCGGGGACAGGGGTTCTTGGTGGCTACACCTTC	CASSSGTGVLGGYTF
TRBD1	TRBJ1-2	TRBV11-2	.	TGTGCCAGCAGGGAGACAGGGGCTAACTATGGCTACACCTTC	CASRETGANYGYTF
TRBD1	TRBJ1-3	TRBV7-9	few	TGTGCCAGCACCCGGAGACAGGGCTCTGGAAACACCATATATTTT	CASTRRQGSGNTIYF
.	TRBJ1-1	TRBV21-1	.	TGTGCCAGCAGCAAAAAAGGAGCAGTGAACACTGAAGCTTTCTTT	CASSKKGAVNTEAFF
.	TRBJ2-7	TRBV28	few	TGTGCCAGCAGTCCAAGTGGCAGGGAAGGGGCCTACGAGCAGTACTTC	CASSPSGREGAYEQYF
.	TRBJ1-2	TRBV7-9	.	TGTGCCAGCAGCTCCGGGCTGGCTGGCTACACCTTC	CASSSGLAGYTF